This entry is about one T cell receptor (beta chain). Germline V lookup: CDR1 SGHTA, CDR2 FQGTGA. The CDR3 loop spans 13 amino acids. V was clipped by 6 bases and J by 7 bases; unmatched bases: 5. The sample is drawn from a study of shared clonotypes between healthy human individuals. Produced via immunoSEQ multiplex PCR; TCRdb's table is partial and in-frame only. The sample holds about 490,000 clones, 76% seen once. This receptor was taken from a woman aged 40 to 50 in good health. Some clones in this sample may be carry-over from other donors' samples. The J gene is TRBJ2-1, the V gene TRBV7-3; 8 bases fit TRBD2. The sequencing sample was made of PBMCs. The CDR3 DNA follows: TGTGCCAGCAGTAGCGGGACATTGAATGAGCAGTTCTTC. It yields the protein CASSSGTLNEQFF.